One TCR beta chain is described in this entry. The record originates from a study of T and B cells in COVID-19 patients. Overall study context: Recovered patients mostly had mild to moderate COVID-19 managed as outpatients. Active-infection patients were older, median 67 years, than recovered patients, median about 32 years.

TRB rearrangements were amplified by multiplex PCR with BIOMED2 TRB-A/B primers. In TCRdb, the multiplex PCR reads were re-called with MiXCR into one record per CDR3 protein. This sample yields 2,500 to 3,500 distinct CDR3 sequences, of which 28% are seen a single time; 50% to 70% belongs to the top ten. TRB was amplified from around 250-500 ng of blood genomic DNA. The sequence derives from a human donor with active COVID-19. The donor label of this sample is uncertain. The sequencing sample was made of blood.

This chain's CDR3 is CASSFGGTEAFF. CDR3 coding DNA: TGTGCCAGCAGCTTCGGTGGCACTGAAGCTTTCTTT. This chain uses TRBV6-5 with TRBJ1-1, with no clear D. Germline CDR1 MNHEY, CDR2 SVGAGI. The CDR3 has 12 residues. The V and J ends lost 6 bases and 4 bases respectively, with 9 bases between them.